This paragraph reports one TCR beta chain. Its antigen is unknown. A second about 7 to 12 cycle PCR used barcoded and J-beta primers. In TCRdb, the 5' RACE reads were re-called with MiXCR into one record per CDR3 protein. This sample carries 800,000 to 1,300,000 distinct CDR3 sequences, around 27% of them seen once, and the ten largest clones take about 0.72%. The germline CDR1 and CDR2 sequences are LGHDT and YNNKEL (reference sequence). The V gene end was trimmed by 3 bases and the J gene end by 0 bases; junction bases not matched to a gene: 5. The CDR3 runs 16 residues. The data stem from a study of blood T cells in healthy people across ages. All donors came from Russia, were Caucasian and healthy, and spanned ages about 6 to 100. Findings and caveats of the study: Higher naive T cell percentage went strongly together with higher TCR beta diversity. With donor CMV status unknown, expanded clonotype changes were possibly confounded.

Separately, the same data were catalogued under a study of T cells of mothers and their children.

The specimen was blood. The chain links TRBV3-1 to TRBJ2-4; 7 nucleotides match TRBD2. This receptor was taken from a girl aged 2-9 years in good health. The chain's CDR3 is CASSHLAALAKNIQYF. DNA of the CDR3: TGTGCCAGCAGCCACCTAGCGGCCCTAGCCAAAAACATTCAGTACTTC. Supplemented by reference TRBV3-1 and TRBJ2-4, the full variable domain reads DTAVSQTPKYLVTQMGNDKSIKCEQNLGHDTMYWYKQDSKKFLKIMFSYNNKELIINETVPNRFSPKSPDKAHLNLHINSLELGDSAVYFCASSHLAALAKNIQYFGAGTRLSVL.